This T cell receptor (beta chain) stems from a study of blood T cell repertoires in COVID-19. The V gene lost 4 bases and the J gene lost 5 bases, with 17 bases spanning the gap. The CDR3 has 15 residues. Germline V lookup: CDR1 MNHEY, CDR2 SMNVEV (reference sequence). This clone was seen more than once but under ten times. Method: immunoSEQ multiplex PCR; TCRdb's copy keeps in-frame clones and lacks some. Of 300,000 to 450,000 clones listed, about 90% were seen once; the top ten hold over 0.8%. The chain combines TRBV27 with TRBJ2-5; a possible D gene is TRBD1 (6 bases). Sequenced material: PBMCs or T cells enriched from blood (not recorded which). The source is a woman in her 30s who had recovered from COVID-19. The CDR3 protein is CASSWVSTGEETQYF. CDR3 nucleotide sequence: TGTGCCAGCAGTTGGGTTTCGACAGGTGAGGAGACCCAGTACTTC.